Listed below are T cell receptor beta chains from one sample, sequenced in a study of blood T cell repertoires in COVID-19. The data were produced by immunoSEQ multiplex PCR, yet TCRdb's version contains in-frame clones alone and is incomplete. The sample carries fewer than 200,000 clones, under 85% recorded once. The sample comprised PBMCs or T cells enriched from blood (not recorded which). The receptors were gathered from a man aged 45-65 years who had recovered from COVID-19. Each CDR3 is given with its conserved first and last residue. The D gene is left open where the match is weak. Only some rows state a clone size, as once, few, many or a class for expanded clones.

clone size: NA
D gene: NA
V gene: TRBV27
J gene: TRBJ1-1
CDR3 DNA: TGTGCCAGCCTATCCTTAGGCGGGAGCACTGAAGCTTTCTTT
CDR3 protein: CASLSLGGSTEAFF

clone size: NA
D gene: NA
V gene: TRBV7-3
J gene: TRBJ2-7
CDR3 DNA: TGTGCCAGCAGCTTAAACGCAAGGGGTATGGGCGAGCAGTACTTC
CDR3 protein: CASSLNARGMGEQYF

clone size: NA
D gene: TRBD1
V gene: TRBV25-1
J gene: TRBJ2-7
CDR3 DNA: TGTGCCAGCAGTCCTTTGGGACAGGGGAGAGAGCAGTACTTC
CDR3 protein: CASSPLGQGREQYF

clone size: once
D gene: NA
V gene: TRBV28
J gene: TRBJ1-3
CDR3 DNA: TGTGCCAGCAGTTTACTCTTTAACTCTGGAAACACCATATATTTT
CDR3 protein: CASSLLFNSGNTIYF

clone size: NA
D gene: TRBD1
V gene: TRBV20-1
J gene: TRBJ1-2
CDR3 DNA: TGCAGTGCCAGTAAAGACAGGGGGACTCTCTATGGCTACACCTTC
CDR3 protein: CSASKDRGTLYGYTF

clone size: NA
D gene: TRBD1
V gene: TRBV27
J gene: TRBJ1-2
CDR3 DNA: TGTGCCAGCAGTTCCGGGACAGGGGGCGCCGGCTATGGCTACACCTTC
CDR3 protein: CASSSGTGGAGYGYTF

clone size: NA
D gene: TRBD1
V gene: TRBV29-1
J gene: TRBJ1-1
CDR3 DNA: TGCAGCGTTTCCGACAGGGGGCCTGAAGCTTTCTTT
CDR3 protein: CSVSDRGPEAFF

clone size: NA
D gene: NA
V gene: TRBV27
J gene: TRBJ2-7
CDR3 DNA: TGTGCCAGCAGAGTAAGGGGGAGAGGGGGTAGCTCCTACGAGCAGTACTTC
CDR3 protein: CASRVRGRGGSSYEQYF

clone size: NA
D gene: NA
V gene: TRBV7-6
J gene: TRBJ2-2
CDR3 DNA: TGTGCCAGCAGCTTAAGTAGAGGGCGTGGCAACGGGGAGCTGTTTTTT
CDR3 protein: CASSLSRGRGNGELFF

clone size: NA
D gene: NA
V gene: TRBV3-1/TRBV3-2
J gene: TRBJ1-4
CDR3 DNA: TGTGCCAGCAGCCAAGGTTGGAGGTTCAATGAAAAACTGTTTTTT
CDR3 protein: CASSQGWRFNEKLFF

clone size: NA
D gene: TRBD1
V gene: TRBV11-2
J gene: TRBJ1-6
CDR3 DNA: TGTGCCAGCAGCCCGGGACAGGGGGTTAGTTGGCGCTCACCCCTCCACTTT
CDR3 protein: CASSPGQGVSWRSPLHF

clone size: few
D gene: TRBD1
V gene: TRBV7-2
J gene: TRBJ1-4
CDR3 DNA: TGTGCCAGCAGCTTGAGGGACAGGGGGCGCGGTAATGAAAAACTGTTTTTT
CDR3 protein: CASSLRDRGRGNEKLFF

clone size: NA
D gene: NA
V gene: TRBV9
J gene: TRBJ1-4
CDR3 DNA: TGTGCCAGCAGCCGGGGGTTGGATAAACTGTTTTTT
CDR3 protein: CASSRGLDKLFF

clone size: NA
D gene: NA
V gene: TRBV7-9
J gene: TRBJ2-7
CDR3 DNA: TGTGCCAGCAGCCCCCCCGGCTCCTACGAGCAGTACTTC
CDR3 protein: CASSPPGSYEQYF

clone size: once
D gene: NA
V gene: TRBV21-1
J gene: TRBJ2-7
CDR3 DNA: TGTGCCAGCAACAAAAGGGGACAGGGAAGCTCCTACGAGCAGTACTTC
CDR3 protein: CASNKRGQGSSYEQYF

clone size: NA
D gene: TRBD1
V gene: TRBV5-6
J gene: TRBJ1-6
CDR3 DNA: TGTGCCAGCAGCTTCGATCCTGGACAGGGACAAAATTCACCCCTCCACTTT
CDR3 protein: CASSFDPGQGQNSPLHF

clone size: NA
D gene: TRBD1
V gene: TRBV18
J gene: TRBJ2-7
CDR3 DNA: TGTGCCAGCTCAGCAAACCGACAGGGGGCGCGTGAGCAGTACTTC
CDR3 protein: CASSANRQGAREQYF

clone size: NA
D gene: TRBD1
V gene: TRBV6-5
J gene: TRBJ1-2
CDR3 DNA: TGTGCCAGCAGACCCGGGACAGGGGGACTGGATGGCTACACCTTC
CDR3 protein: CASRPGTGGLDGYTF

clone size: NA
D gene: NA
V gene: TRBV19
J gene: TRBJ2-7
CDR3 DNA: TGTGCCAGTAGTGCGGAGAGGACCCTATGGGAGGAGCAGTACTTC
CDR3 protein: CASSAERTLWEEQYF

clone size: NA
D gene: TRBD2
V gene: TRBV3-1/TRBV3-2
J gene: TRBJ2-1
CDR3 DNA: TGTGCCAGCGGGCCTAGCGGGGGGGGCTCCTACAATGAGCAGTTCTTC
CDR3 protein: CASGPSGGGSYNEQFF

clone size: NA
D gene: TRBD1
V gene: TRBV10-3
J gene: TRBJ1-2
CDR3 DNA: TGTGCCATCGCTCCTACAGGGGGCGGCTACACCTTC
CDR3 protein: CAIAPTGGGYTF